The source of this T cell receptor beta chain is a study of shared clonotypes between healthy human individuals. Donors included only healthy HIV-negative adults lacking recent acute infections or vaccinations. About 280 ng DNA, tens of thousands of T cell genomes, went into unsorted PBMC replicate PCRs. Per the original methods: Without quality scores, immunoSEQ junctional reads could not be filtered like full-length reads. TCRdb keeps only in-frame clones here, not all; method: immunoSEQ multiplex PCR. The V and J calls and the clone size are those of that table, but D and trimming were determined from the DNA. There are about 490,000 clones in the sample; roughly 80% occur only once, and approximately 11% lies in the top ten. Overall study results and limits: Expectations were that clonotype sharing among donors would be affected by sequencing depth.

V lost 6 bases to trimming and J lost 4 bases; unmatched junction nucleotides: 1. The CDR3 runs to 12 residues. The V gene's germline CDR1 is GTSNPN and CDR2 SVGIG (reference sequence). Worth noting for this clone: Its antigen is currently unknown.

Sequencing was performed on PBMCs. The source of this sequence is a woman in her thirties or forties in good health. Some clones in this sample may be carry-over from other donors' samples. This chain connects TRBV30 to TRBJ2-3, with 10 bases lining up with TRBD2. CDR3: CACTSGADTQYF. The CDR3 DNA reads as TGTGCCTGTACTAGCGGGGCAGATACGCAGTATTTT.